Listed below are T cell receptor beta chains from one sample, sequenced in a study of OX40 agonist ivuxolimab in advanced cancers. Clones were read by immunoSEQ multiplex PCR, and TCRdb kept only the in-frame ones, dropping some. The data contain fewer than 60,000 clones, about nine tenths of them singletons. The sequencing used CD4+ or CD8+ T cells sorted from blood, collected in a trial of the OX40 agonist ivuxolimab. These receptors originate from an adult with an advanced solid tumor such as melanoma, head and neck, liver or kidney cancer. CDR3s leave out the opening cysteine and the closing phenylalanine or tryptophan.

j_call v_call cdr3_aa
TRBJ2-5 TRBV6-5 ASSYPARETQY
TRBJ2-1 TRBV19 ASSPEGGLRYNEQF
TRBJ1-2 TRBV6-6 ASTSNYGYT
TRBJ2-5 TRBV28 ASNKGLAGGPTVTQY
TRBJ1-5 TRBV28 ASTRGGSNQPQH
TRBJ1-1 TRBV11-2 ASSLREYTEAF
TRBJ1-2 TRBV18 ASSPSGGKGYGYT
TRBJ2-5 TRBV14 ASSQVQRRETQY
TRBJ1-1 TRBV5-6 ASSLARKGGPEAF
TRBJ1-5 TRBV28 ASRLSGQPQH
TRBJ2-5 TRBV5-1 ASSLGPAGGGETQY
TRBJ1-3 TRBV27 ASSFLRGTGNTIY
TRBJ2-5 TRBV7-2 ASSLKAGGGVETQY
TRBJ1-4 TRBV7-8 ASSLRNRNEKLF
TRBJ2-7 TRBV19 ATRASSYEQY
TRBJ1-2 TRBV11-2 ASSSPPGYYGYT